These 32 T cell receptor beta chains came from one sample sequenced in a study of neurological immune-mediated disorders. TCRdb re-called the 5' RACE reads with MiXCR, one entry per CDR3 protein. The sample contains roughly 71,000 distinct CDR3 sequences, about 4% of which appear only once. The sample consisted of PBMCs. Source of these receptors: a man aged 25-45 years with multiple sclerosis.

This clonotype was recorded many times. The genes are TRBV12-3 or TRBV12-4 and TRBJ2-5; D remains unclear. With 3 bases removed from V and 4 bases from J, the gap between germline ends came to 12 bases. This CDR3 contains 14 residues. Here the CDR3 reads CASSLADFGETQYF. The CDR3 nucleotides read TGTGCCAGCAGTTTGGCAGACTTCGGAGAGACCCAGTACTTC.

This clonotype showed up many times. The V and J genes are TRBV7-8 and TRBJ1-5, with TRBD1 as a possible D gene (5 bases). The CDR3 contains 14 residues. Trimming took off 4 bases at V and 3 bases at J, with 10 bases between the two ends. CDR1 and CDR2 from the germline V gene are SGHVS and FQNEAQ. In nucleotides, the CDR3 is TGTGCCAGCAGCTCAGGACAAAACAATCAGCCCCAGCATTTT. It translates to CASSSGQNNQPQHF.

The table lists this clonotype with many counts. The J gene is TRBJ1-2, the V gene TRBV4-1; 7 positions match TRBD1. CDR1 is MGHRA and CDR2 is YSYEKL in the germline V gene. Unmatched junction bases numbered 15, after V lost 4 bases and J lost 7 bases. This CDR3 region has 16 residues. CDR3 coding DNA: TGCGCCAGCAGCCGAGGACCGGGACAGATTGTTTTTGGCTACACCTTC. Residues: CASSRGPGQIVFGYTF.

This clonotype was recorded many times. The J gene is TRBJ2-5, the V gene TRBV27; the D gene could be TRBD1 or TRBD2 (7 bases each). The V and J ends lost 1 base and 2 bases respectively, with 23 bases between them. The CDR3 spans 19 residues. CDR1 MNHEY and CDR2 SMNVEV come from the germline V gene (reference sequence). The CDR3 bases are TGTGCCAGCAGTTTATTTGCCGGGTTGGGCAGGGGGGGTCAAGAGACCCAGTACTTC. Protein sequence: CASSLFAGLGRGGQETQYF.

This clonotype was seen many times. The V and J genes are TRBV7-9 and TRBJ2-1, with 11 bases identical to TRBD1. Losses at the gene ends were 5 bases for V and 6 bases for J; bases not matched to a gene: 6. The CDR3 runs 15 residues. Germline V CDR1 and CDR2: SEHNR, FQNEAQ (reference sequence). CDR3 coding DNA: TGTGCCAGCAGCCCGCGGGACAGGGGGACCAATGAGCAGTTCTTC. As protein: CASSPRDRGTNEQFF.

This clonotype was seen repeatedly, ten times or more. The chain joins TRBV7-8 to TRBJ2-5; 10 nucleotides match TRBD2. The CDR3 spans 17 residues. The germline gives CDR1 SGHVS, CDR2 FQNEAQ. The ends lost 0 bases at V and 2 bases at J; junction bases unmatched: 6. The CDR3 nucleotides read TGTGCCAGCAGCTTAGCGGAAACTAGCGGGGAACAAGAGACCCAGTACTTC. It codes for CASSLAETSGEQETQYF.

In this sample, this clonotype turned up many times. The gene calls are TRBV7-2 and TRBJ2-2; D might be TRBD2 (7 bases). Per germline, CDR1 SGHTA and CDR2 FQGNSA. The CDR3 extends over 16 amino acids. Trimming pared 2 bases from V and 5 bases from J, leaving 15 bases between. This chain's CDR3 is CASSLLGGARTGELFF. CDR3 bases: TGTGCCAGCAGCTTATTAGGGGGGGCAAGGACCGGGGAGCTGTTTTTT.

There are many counts of this clonotype. The chain recombines TRBV4-1 with TRBJ1-4, with D tentatively TRBD1 (5 bases). V lost 2 bases, J lost 9 bases, and 16 bases lay in between. Germline assignment: CDR1 MGHRA and CDR2 YSYEKL. There are 15 residues in the CDR3. The CDR3 spells CASSQMSAGAKKLFF. CDR3 in DNA: TGCGCCAGCAGCCAAATGTCCGCCGGGGCGAAAAAACTGTTTTTT.

In its sample, this clonotype was seen many times. This chain links TRBV20-1 with TRBJ2-3; D uncertain. The CDR3 is 14 amino acids. V was clipped by 5 bases and J by 5 bases, with 17 bases between them. The germline V gene has CDR1 DFQATT and CDR2 SNEGSKA (reference sequence). The DNA for the CDR3 is TGCAGTGCTCCTAGATTGTCCGGGCAAGATACGCAGTATTTT. This codes for CSAPRLSGQDTQYF.

This clonotype has at least ten counts. V is TRBV5-1 and J is TRBJ2-5, with no clear D. V lost 1 base and J 4 bases, leaving 2 bases between the germline ends. Germline-derived CDR1 and CDR2 are SGHRS and YFSETQ. The CDR3 runs 11 residues. The CDR3 DNA follows: TGCGCCAGCAGCTTGTTAGAGACCCAGTACTTC. This gives the protein CASSLLETQYF.

In its sample, this clonotype was seen many times. V and J are TRBV27 and TRBJ2-2; weak D call: TRBD1 (5 bases). Trimming removed 5 bases from V and 6 bases from J, with 19 bases in between. CDR1 is MNHEY, CDR2 SMNVEV, per germline (reference sequence). There are 16 residues in the CDR3. The CDR3 protein is CASSLRGPGLSGELFF. The CDR3 DNA sequence: TGTGCCAGCAGTCTACGTGGGCCAGGGTTATCCGGGGAGCTGTTTTTT.

This clonotype was found many times. The J gene is TRBJ2-3, the V gene TRBV11-2, with no clear D. Germline-derived CDR1 and CDR2 are SGHAT and FQNNGV. V gave up 3 bases and J gave up 6 bases, with 10 bases separating them. This CDR3 is 13 amino acids long. The CDR3 DNA is TGTGCCAGCAGCTTGCGGAAGGCCGATACGCAGTATTTT. Amino acid sequence: CASSLRKADTQYF.

There are many counts of this clonotype. The chain has TRBV28 and TRBJ1-1; D uncertain. V was cut by 10 bases and J by 1 base, with 7 bases left in between. The CDR3 length is 11 residues. Germline CDR1 MDHEN, CDR2 SYDVKM. The DNA of the CDR3 is TGTGCCACCAAAAAGAACACTGAAGCTTTCTTT. As protein: CATKKNTEAFF. Complete variable domain (other parts from reference TRBV28 and TRBJ1-1): DVKVTQSSRYLVKRTGEKVFLECVQDMDHENMFWYRQDPGLGLRLIYFSYDVKMKEKGDIPEGYSVSREKKERFSLILESASTNQTSMYLCATKKNTEAFFGQGTRLTVV.

Ten or more counts support this clonotype. The chain carries TRBV20-1 and TRBJ1-4, with 7 nucleotides matching TRBD1. Germline V lookup: CDR1 DFQATT, CDR2 SNEGSKA (reference sequence). CDR3 length: 12 amino acids. The V segment lost 6 bases and the J segment 4 bases; nucleotides outside the gene matches: 2. CDR3 region: CSAGQNNEKLFF. The CDR3 nucleotides are TGCAGTGCGGGACAGAATAATGAAAAACTGTTTTTT.

This clonotype was seen many times. The chain carries TRBV7-2 and TRBJ2-3, with 7 bases lining up with TRBD2. The germline CDR1 and CDR2 sequences are SGHTA and FQGNSA. V lost 1 base to trimming and J lost 2 bases; unmatched junction nucleotides: 6. This CDR3 is 16 amino acids long. The CDR3 sequence is CASSLESGAVTDTQYF. The CDR3 nucleotides read TGTGCCAGCAGCTTAGAGAGCGGGGCGGTCACAGATACGCAGTATTTT.

This clonotype has a count of ten or more. V and J are TRBV5-5 and TRBJ2-3; no definite D call. This CDR3 comprises 15 residues. CDR1 and CDR2 from the germline V gene are SGHKS and YYEKEE (reference sequence). Trimming shortened V by 2 bases and J by 0 bases, and 10 bases separated the two germline ends. The CDR3 loop is CASSFRIFSTDTQYF. CDR3 nucleotides: TGTGCCAGCAGCTTCAGGATATTTAGCACAGATACGCAGTATTTT. Using reference TRBV5-5 and TRBJ2-3 for the parts outside the CDR3, the full variable domain is DAGVTQSPTHLIKTRGQQVTLRCSPISGHKSVSWYQQVLGQGPQFIFQYYEKEERGRGNFPDRFSARQFPNYSSELNVNALLLGDSALYLCASSFRIFSTDTQYFGPGTRLTVL.

This clonotype appeared many times. The chain uses TRBV5-6 and TRBJ1-5, with 8 nucleotides matching TRBD1. Trimming took 3 bases from V and 7 from J; bases not matched to a gene: 9. CDR1 and CDR2 (germline): SGHDT, YYEEEE. The CDR3 has 15 residues. The CDR3 region has the DNA TGTGCCAGCAGCTCAGGGGGCCACGCCGGGCAGCCCCAGCATTTT. Encoded protein: CASSSGGHAGQPQHF.

This clonotype was observed at least ten times. This sequence joins TRBV9 and TRBJ2-7; 9 positions match TRBD2. The ends lost 0 bases at V and 5 bases at J; junction bases unmatched: 6. Germline V gives CDR1 SGDLS, CDR2 YYNGEE. The CDR3 is 15 amino acids. CDR3 loop: CASSVGPGLAHEQYF. The CDR3 DNA reads TGTGCCAGCAGCGTAGGACCGGGACTAGCCCACGAGCAGTACTTC.

This clonotype has ten or more counts. The V gene is TRBV29-1, the J gene TRBJ2-3; D gene ambiguous. The germline CDR1 and CDR2 sequences are SQVTM and ANQGSEA. This CDR3 has 8 amino acids. The V end lost 3 bases, the J end lost 10 bases, and 2 bases lay between the germline ends. CDR3 region: CSVDAQYF. CDR3 in DNA: TGCAGCGTTGATGCGCAGTATTTT.

This clonotype was counted ten times or more. J is TRBJ2-5 and V is TRBV5-1; a weak D match, TRBD1 (5 bases). The germline V and J ends were trimmed by 4 bases and 5 bases, with 12 bases remaining between them. Germline CDR1 reads SGHRS; CDR2 reads YFSETQ. The CDR3 has 13 residues. The CDR3 loop reads CASSTSGMETQYF. The CDR3 DNA is TGCGCCAGCAGCACGTCAGGGATGGAGACCCAGTACTTC.

This clonotype was seen repeatedly, ten times or more. This chain joins TRBV12-3 or TRBV12-4 and TRBJ2-7, with D possibly TRBD1 on 5 matching bases. The CDR3 covers 15 residues. Trimming removed 1 base at V and 0 bases at J, with 10 bases between. CDR3 protein: CASSLDAGFSYEQYF. DNA for the CDR3: TGTGCCAGCAGTTTAGACGCAGGGTTCTCCTACGAGCAGTACTTC.

Many counts were recorded for this clonotype. V gene TRBV5-5 combines with J gene TRBJ1-1; TRBD1 matches at 7 bases. The CDR3 consists of 14 residues. Germline values: CDR1 SGHKS, CDR2 YYEKEE (reference sequence). The V gene end was trimmed by 2 bases and the J gene end by 4 bases; junction bases not matched to a gene: 5. The CDR3 loop is CASSLQGIFTEAFF. CDR3 DNA sequence: TGTGCCAGCAGCTTACAGGGGATCTTCACTGAAGCTTTCTTT.

This clonotype was detected many times. The chain couples TRBV4-1 to TRBJ1-5, with D possibly matching TRBD1 (5 bases). The CDR3 covers 15 residues. Germline CDR1 reads MGHRA; CDR2 reads YSYEKL. The ends were cut back, 0 bases at V and 4 bases at J, with 10 bases in the middle. In DNA form, the CDR3 reads TGCGCCAGCAGCCAAGATTTATCAGGGAATCAGCCCCAGCATTTT. This codes for CASSQDLSGNQPQHF.

This clonotype appeared many times. This chain connects TRBV5-1 to TRBJ1-1; D unresolved. Germline V CDR1 and CDR2: SGHRS, YFSETQ. The CDR3 runs 13 residues. Trimming stripped 4 bases from V and 2 bases from J, with 9 bases between. The CDR3 coding sequence is TGCGCCAGCAGCCCCCCCTCCAACACTGAAGCTTTCTTT. Translation: CASSPPSNTEAFF.

This clonotype occurred many times. The chain couples TRBV5-1 to TRBJ2-3; 13 nucleotides match TRBD2. The CDR3 has 16 residues. Trimming at V came to 0 bases and at J to 5 bases, leaving 3 bases not matched to a gene. Germline V gives CDR1 SGHRS, CDR2 YFSETQ. DNA for the CDR3: TGCGCCAGCAGCTTGGGACTAGCGGGGGGTGAAGATACGCAGTATTTT. Its protein product is CASSLGLAGGEDTQYF.

This clonotype has a count of ten or more. The chain employs TRBV21-1 and TRBJ2-5; the table's D call of TRBD2 was not tested on the DNA. TRBV21-1 counts as a pseudogene. The CDR3 loop spans 17 amino acids. CDR3 loop: CASSPRPLAGGQETQYF. CDR3 coding DNA: TGTGCCAGCAGCCCCCGCCCGCTAGCGGGGGGACAAGAGACCCAGTACTTC.

This clonotype was counted at least ten times. The chain employs TRBV7-2 and TRBJ2-5, with TRBD2 identical over 7 bases. The CDR3 covers 16 residues. Germline CDR1 is SGHTA and CDR2 is FQGNSA. V lost 1 base and J lost 6; bases outside the gene matches: 11. CDR3 amino acids: CASSLGSAGVRQTQYF. The CDR3 coding sequence is TGTGCCAGCAGCTTAGGGTCGGCGGGGGTCCGGCAGACCCAGTACTTC.

This clonotype was seen ten or more times. V and J are TRBV4-1 and TRBJ2-7; 7 positions match TRBD2. After removal of 1 base from V and 4 bases from J, the junction contained 10 bases not matched to a gene. The CDR3 loop spans 16 amino acids. Germline CDR1 reads MGHRA; CDR2 reads YSYEKL. This CDR3 reads CASSQVLLGGGYEQYF. The DNA of the CDR3 is TGCGCCAGCAGCCAAGTTCTTCTGGGGGGGGGGTACGAGCAGTACTTC.

Many counts were recorded for this clonotype. This chain connects TRBV14 to TRBJ2-2; tentatively, D is TRBD1 (6 bases). The CDR3 sequence is 17 residues long. V lost 2 bases and J lost 6, with 19 bases in between. The V gene's germline CDR1 is SGHDN and CDR2 FVKESK. CDR3 amino acids: CASSQNRDTHLAGELFF. The CDR3 DNA is TGTGCCAGCAGCCAAAACCGGGACACTCATTTGGCCGGGGAGCTGTTTTTT.

This clonotype was observed at least ten times. This sequence joins TRBV5-1 and TRBJ2-7, with D tentatively TRBD2 (6 bases). The V end lost 0 bases, the J end lost 6 bases, and 10 bases lay between the germline ends. Germline loops: CDR1 SGHRS, CDR2 YFSETQ. This CDR3 is 13 amino acids long. The CDR3 nucleotides read TGCGCCAGCAGCTTGGCGGGGGACGTCGAGCAGTACTTC. It is translated as CASSLAGDVEQYF.

As concerns this clonotype: This sequence may be a read error, since a much larger clone differs from it by one base. V gene TRBV6-5 combines with J gene TRBJ2-1; no clear D gene. The CDR3 is made up of 15 amino acids. Germline CDR1 MNHEY, CDR2 SVGAGI. CDR3 sequence: CASSYRIASYNELFF. The CDR3 bases are TGTGCCAGCAGTTACCGAATAGCATCCTACAATGAGCTGTTCTTC.

This clonotype was seen ten or more times. The rearrangement uses TRBV5-1 and TRBJ1-4; TRBD1 is a possible D gene (5 bases). CDR3 length: 14 residues. V was clipped by 0 bases and J by 14 bases, with 17 bases between them. Germline V CDR1 and CDR2: SGHRS, YFSETQ. This CDR3 reads CASSLEDGGRILFF. In DNA form, the CDR3 reads TGCGCCAGCAGCTTGGAAGATGGGGGAAGGATTCTGTTTTTT.